This TCR beta chain was obtained from a study of CD8+CD57+ T cells in acquired aplastic anemia. In the study overall: Sorted CD4+ and CD8+ cells gave an average of about 3.4 ug of DNA. CD4+ reads averaged roughly 10 million in healthy donors.

The CDR3 contains 14 residues. The germline V gene encodes CDR1 SNHLY and CDR2 FYNNEI. With 6 bases clipped from V and 6 bases from J, the junction kept 6 bases outside the gene matches. TCR beta VDJ and CDR3 profiles were obtained from a genomic DNA template. TCRdb processed the reads anew with MiXCR; each CDR3 protein has one entry. The sample consists of 65,000 to 85,000 distinct CDR3 sequences, under 65% of them appearing once. This receptor was identified in a human donor in good health, serving as a control. V and J are TRBV2 and TRBJ1-1; the match to TRBD1 covers 11 bases. Sequencing used sorted CD4+, CD8+, or CD8+CD57+ T cells (not recorded which) from PBMCs. CDR3 nucleotides: TGTGCCAGCAGACGGACAGGGGGCGCAGCTGAAGCTTTCTTT. Translated: CASRRTGGAAEAFF.